This T cell receptor (beta chain) originates from a study of OX40 agonist ivuxolimab in advanced cancers. For the study at large: Patients assigned to dose escalation were diagnosed with hepatocellular carcinoma, melanoma, renal cell or head and neck cancer.

Broader study findings: Among the lowest levels of clonal expansion were found in partial responders at 0.1-3.0 mg/kg. Clonal expansion from baseline to week 6 occurred in both CD4+ and CD8+ T cells.

This table comes from immunoSEQ multiplex PCR, and its TCRdb copy is limited to in-frame clones, with some not included. The sample contains 95,000 to 110,000 clones, under 95% of which appear only once. To note about this clone: Its antigen is still unknown.

Trimming took 7 bases from V and 5 from J, leaving 12 bases between them. CDR3 length equals 13 residues. Looked up from germline, CDR1 is MNHNS and CDR2 is SASEGT. The specimen comprised CD4+ or CD8+ T cells sorted from blood, sampled in a trial of the OX40 agonist ivuxolimab. The origin of this receptor is an adult with an advanced solid tumor such as melanoma, head and neck, liver or kidney cancer. This rearrangement joins TRBV6-1 to TRBJ2-1; weak D call: TRBD1 (6 bases). As DNA, the CDR3 is TGTGCCAGCACACGGACAGTTGACAATGAGCAGTTCTTC. Amino acids: CASTRTVDNEQFF.